Each of the 6 T cell receptor beta chains below was sequenced from the same sample in a study of T cells in women clearing cervical HPV infection. Method: immunoSEQ multiplex PCR; TCRdb's copy keeps in-frame clones and lacks some. This sample's table has about 35,000 clones. The sample taken for sequencing was blood buffy coat. All receptors derive from a woman between 18 and 69 years old with a cervical HPV16 infection that either progressed to CIN3+ or cleared (not recorded which).

On this clone: The read finishes 3 residues shy of the CDR3 end, and the germline J gene is used to complete it. The J gene is TRBJ1-1, the V gene TRBV2; 7 bases are a match to TRBD1. The CDR3 has 15 amino acids. Germline V gives CDR1 SNHLY, CDR2 FYNNEI. V was pared by 3 bases and J by 1 base, with 5 bases of the junction left unmatched. This CDR3 reads CASSEGQGGNTEAFF. The CDR3 DNA, read in part, is TGTGCCAGCAGTGAGGGGCAGGGGGGGAACACTGAA.

As to this clone: Coverage ceases 3 residues before the CDR3 finishes, and the germline J gene fills in the end. V is TRBV5-1 and J is TRBJ2-3; 8 nucleotides match TRBD2. The CDR3 is 15 residues long. Trimming cost V 1 base and J 2 bases; bases outside gene matches: 3. Germline V lookup: CDR1 SGHRS, CDR2 YFSETQ. The CDR3 bases that were read are TGCGCCAGCAGCTTGAGCGGGAGACACACAGATACG. Translating gives CASSLSGRHTDT. The CDR3, in full, reads CASSLSGRHTDTQYF.

A word on this clone: The DNA ends 3 residues before the CDR3 does, and the rest of the CDR3 is filled in from the germline J gene. The gene calls are TRBV7-9 and TRBJ2-3; TRBD1 matches 11 bases. The CDR3 has 13 residues. The germline gives CDR1 SEHNR, CDR2 FQNEAQ (reference sequence). V was clipped by 8 bases and J by 8 bases; unmatched bases: 6. The covered CDR3 bases are TGTGCCAGCGGACAGGGGGCTGCTAGTACG. It translates to CASGQGAAST. The CDR3 reads in full as CASGQGAASTQYF.

With respect to this clone: The missing CDR3 end, 3 residues past where the read stops, is filled in from the germline J gene. This chain uses TRBV7-9 with TRBJ1-1; unclear D gene. The germline V and J ends were trimmed by 8 bases and 5 bases, with 18 bases remaining between them. The CDR3 is 14 amino acids. The germline CDR1 and CDR2 sequences are SEHNR and FQNEAQ (reference sequence). CDR3 bases read: TGTGCCAGCCGGGCTGCGGGGTCGGGAACTGAA. This encodes CASRAAGSGTE. The CDR3 as a whole reads CASRAAGSGTEAFF.

CDR3: CASRDGQGSTEAFF. The sequenced CDR3 bases are TGTGCCAGCAGGGATGGACAGGGATCCACTGAA. The rearrangement joins TRBV2 to TRBJ1-1; 8 bases align to TRBD1. The read stops 3 residues short of the end of the CDR3; the missing end is completed from the germline J gene. The V and J ends lost 6 bases and 4 bases, in that order; junction bases with no gene match: 7. There are 14 residues in the CDR3. Looked up from germline, CDR1 is SNHLY and CDR2 is FYNNEI.

As for this clone: The read halts 3 residues ahead of the CDR3 end, with the missing end drawn from the germline J gene. The chain links TRBV2 to TRBJ2-3; 11 nucleotides align to TRBD2. CDR3 size: 16 residues. V lost 10 bases and J lost 4; bases outside the gene matches: 13. In germline, CDR1 is SNHLY, CDR2 FYNNEI. Incomplete CDR3 DNA: TGTGCCACTCGTATCACTAGCGGGAGAGCGGCAGATACG. The encoded protein is CATRITSGRAADT. The CDR3 in its entirety is CATRITSGRAADTQYF.